A single sample gave rise to the 11 T cell receptor beta chains below, sequenced in a study of T-cell reconstitution after alpha-beta-depleted transplantation in children. Using unique molecular identifiers, the investigators prepared the TCRbeta library. TCRdb fed the PCR reads into MiXCR, producing one record per CDR3 protein. The profile shows some 140,000 distinct CDR3 sequences, roughly 9% of them singletons. This material consisted of PBMCs, mostly from graft donor cells, taken 180 days after TCRalphabeta/CD19-depleted stem cell transplant. All receptors derive from a girl under three years old who had a stem cell transplant for combined immunodeficiency, so the T cells may come from the graft donor.

This sequence joins TRBV12-3 or TRBV12-4 and TRBJ1-1; D may be TRBD1 (6 bases). The CDR3 is 13 amino acids. V was cut by 6 bases and J by 1 base, with 9 bases left in between. The CDR3 nucleotides are TGTGCCAGCAGCACGGACAGGAACACTGAAGCTTTCTTT. This translates into CASSTDRNTEAFF.

This clonotype occurred many times. The V and J genes are TRBV5-1 and TRBJ2-1; D is perhaps TRBD1 (5 bases). V dropped 1 base and J dropped 3 bases, with 11 bases sitting between them. Germline V gene data show CDR1 as SGHRS and CDR2 as YFSETQ. CDR3 size: 15 residues. CDR3 sequence: CASSLPLQGYNEQFF. DNA of the CDR3: TGCGCCAGCAGCTTGCCCTTGCAGGGCTACAATGAGCAGTTCTTC.

The chain has TRBV5-1 and TRBJ2-1; D perhaps matches TRBD1 (7 bases). V lost 0 bases, J lost 0 bases, and 16 bases lay in between. The CDR3 sequence is 18 residues long. Looked up from germline, CDR1 is SGHRS and CDR2 is YFSETQ. The CDR3 spells CASSLGGGGKVSYNEQFF. CDR3 in DNA: TGCGCCAGCAGCTTGGGAGGAGGGGGCAAAGTCTCCTACAATGAGCAGTTCTTC.

Concerning this clonotype: A read error may produce the germline difference seen at one junction end. This sequence joins TRBV20-1 and TRBJ2-1; D gene ambiguous. CDR1 and CDR2 from the germline V gene are DFQATT and SNEGSKA (reference sequence). The CDR3 consists of 12 residues. CDR3 coding DNA: TGCAGTGCGAGAGAGTCCGGCAATGAGCAGTTCTTC. Translating it yields CSARESGNEQFF.

Ten or more counts support this clonotype. The genes are TRBV20-1 and TRBJ2-7; perhaps TRBD2 as D (5 bases). This CDR3 is built from 14 residues. V lost 1 base to trimming and J lost 9 bases, with 19 bases between them. Germline CDR1 and CDR2: DFQATT and SNEGSKA (reference sequence). As DNA, the CDR3 is TGCAGTGCTAGAGTACGCAGGAGGCAAGTCGGGCAGTACTTC. This codes for CSARVRRRQVGQYF.

In this sample, this clonotype turned up a few times. The J gene is TRBJ2-7, the V gene TRBV20-1, with D possibly matching TRBD2 (6 bases). The V gene's germline CDR1 is DFQATT and CDR2 SNEGSKA (reference sequence). This CDR3 region has 11 residues. V was clipped by 5 bases and J by 4 bases, with 9 bases between them. The CDR3 sequence is CSAYGGYEQYF. The CDR3 coding sequence is TGCAGTGCTTACGGAGGGTACGAGCAGTACTTC.

This sequence joins TRBV9 and TRBJ2-1, with a weak D call TRBD2 (5 bases). V was trimmed by 1 base and J by 9 bases, leaving 14 bases between them. The germline V gene has CDR1 SGDLS and CDR2 YYNGEE. The CDR3 sequence is 14 residues long. The CDR3 DNA sequence: TGTGCCAGCAGCGTACTGGAGGTGAGGTTTGAGCAGTTCTTC. Its translation: CASSVLEVRFEQFF.

The V gene is TRBV12-3 or TRBV12-4, the J gene TRBJ2-5, with D perhaps matching TRBD1 (5 bases). With 7 bases removed from V and 5 bases from J, the gap between germline ends came to 20 bases. This CDR3 is 15 amino acids long. The DNA for the CDR3 is TGTGCCAGCACCTTTCGACAGCTGGAATGGGAGACCCAGTACTTC. Its protein is CASTFRQLEWETQYF.

The sample holds many counts of this clonotype. The chain joins TRBV12-3 or TRBV12-4 to TRBJ2-1; the D is unclear. The V gene lost 1 base and the J gene lost 10 bases, with 11 bases spanning the gap. The CDR3 has 13 residues. This CDR3 is CASSLEVRYEQFF. The CDR3 region has the DNA TGTGCCAGCAGTTTAGAGGTACGGTACGAGCAGTTCTTC.

This sequence joins TRBV5-5 and TRBJ2-5; TRBD1 aligns across 10 bases. Germline assignment: CDR1 SGHKS and CDR2 YYEKEE (reference sequence). The CDR3 consists of 14 residues. V lost 4 bases, J lost 5 bases, and 5 bases stayed unmatched. The CDR3 loop reads CASSGGQGIETQYF. CDR3 coding DNA: TGTGCCAGCAGCGGGGGACAGGGGATCGAGACCCAGTACTTC.

The V call is TRBV24-1, the J call TRBJ1-5; D is undetermined. Germline CDR1 and CDR2: KGHDR and SFDVKD. The CDR3 is 12 residues long. V lost 5 bases, J lost 7 bases, and 8 bases lay in between. The DNA of the CDR3 is TGTGCCACCAGTGTGGGGAACCAGCCCCAGCATTTT. Encoded protein: CATSVGNQPQHF.